The entry below describes one T cell receptor (beta chain). As yet, its antigen is unknown. This sample is drawn from a study of naive and memory T cell subsets. General study points: From naive to CM, EM and EMRA, diversity decreased and Gini increased.

Two oligonucleotides, mixed equimolar, formed the beta constant-region primer covering TRBC1 and TRBC2. Nested alpha and beta constant-region primers with the SP2 primer drove four PCR rounds on ligated cDNA. The cDNA 3' end received a ligated single-stranded oligonucleotide carrying the SP2 primer and a 12-nucleotide UMI. TCRdb re-analysed the UMI-ligation and nested PCR reads in MiXCR, keeping a single row per CDR3 protein. The sample has fewer than 4,500 distinct CDR3 sequences; 5.2% are singletons. The CDR3 runs 13 residues. Germline V gene sequence: CDR1 SGHNT, CDR2 YYREEE (reference sequence). The germline V and J ends were trimmed by 4 bases and 10 bases, with 15 bases remaining between them.

The sequence was obtained from a human donor in good health. The chain combines TRBV5-4 with TRBJ2-1; D possibly uses TRBD1 or TRBD2 (7 bases each). Sequenced: effector memory CD8+ T cells from blood. The subset was: effector memory, CD45RA- CD27-. The CDR3 nucleotides read TGTGCCAGCAGCGGCGAGGGAGGGGGCGAGCAGTTCTTC. Protein: CASSGEGGGEQFF.